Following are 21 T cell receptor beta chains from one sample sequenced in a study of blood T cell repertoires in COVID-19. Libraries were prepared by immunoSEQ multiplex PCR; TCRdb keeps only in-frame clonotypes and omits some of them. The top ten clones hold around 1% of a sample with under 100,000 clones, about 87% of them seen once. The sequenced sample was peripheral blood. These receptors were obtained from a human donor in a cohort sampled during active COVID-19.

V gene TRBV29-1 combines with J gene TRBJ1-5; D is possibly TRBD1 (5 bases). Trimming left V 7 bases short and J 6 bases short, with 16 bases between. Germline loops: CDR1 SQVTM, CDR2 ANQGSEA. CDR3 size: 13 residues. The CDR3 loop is CSASFQGGQPQHF. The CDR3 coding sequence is TGCAGCGCCAGTTTCCAGGGAGGTCAGCCCCAGCATTTT. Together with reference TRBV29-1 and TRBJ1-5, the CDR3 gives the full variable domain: SAVISQKPSRDICQRGTSLTIQCQVDSQVTMMFWYRQQPGQSLTLIATANQGSEATYESGFVIDKFPISRPNLTFSTLTVSNMSPEDSSIYLCSASFQGGQPQHFGDGTRLSIL.

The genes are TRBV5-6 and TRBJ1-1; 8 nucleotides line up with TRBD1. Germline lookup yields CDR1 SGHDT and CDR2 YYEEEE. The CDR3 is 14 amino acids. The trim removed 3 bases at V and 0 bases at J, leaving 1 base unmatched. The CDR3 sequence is CASSWGQVNTEAFF. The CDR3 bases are TGTGCCAGCAGCTGGGGACAGGTGAACACTGAAGCTTTCTTT. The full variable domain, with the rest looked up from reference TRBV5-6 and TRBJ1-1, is DAGVTQSPTHLIKTRGQQVTLRCSPKSGHDTVSWYQQALGQGPQFIFQYYEEEERQRGNFPDRFSGHQFPNYSSELNVNALLLGDSALYLCASSWGQVNTEAFFGQGTRLTVV.

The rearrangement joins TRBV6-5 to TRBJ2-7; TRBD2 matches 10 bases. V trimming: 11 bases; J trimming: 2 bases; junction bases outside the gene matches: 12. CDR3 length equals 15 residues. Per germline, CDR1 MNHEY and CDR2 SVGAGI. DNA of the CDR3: TGTGCCTCCAAACGCCAGCGGGAGGGCCCCTACGAGCAGTACTTC. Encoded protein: CASKRQREGPYEQYF.

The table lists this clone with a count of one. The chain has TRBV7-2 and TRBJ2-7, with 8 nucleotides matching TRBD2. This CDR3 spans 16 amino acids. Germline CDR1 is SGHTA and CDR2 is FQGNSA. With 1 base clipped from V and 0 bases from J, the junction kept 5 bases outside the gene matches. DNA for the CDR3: TGTGCCAGCAGCTTAGACGGGACTAGGAACTCCTACGAGCAGTACTTC. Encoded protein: CASSLDGTRNSYEQYF.

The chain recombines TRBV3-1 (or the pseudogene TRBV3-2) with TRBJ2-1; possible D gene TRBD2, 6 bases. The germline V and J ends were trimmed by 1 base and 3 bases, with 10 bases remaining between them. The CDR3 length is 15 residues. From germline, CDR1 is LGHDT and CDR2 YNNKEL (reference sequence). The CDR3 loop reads CASSQVIADYNEQFF. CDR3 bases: TGTGCCAGCAGCCAAGTGATAGCGGACTACAATGAGCAGTTCTTC.

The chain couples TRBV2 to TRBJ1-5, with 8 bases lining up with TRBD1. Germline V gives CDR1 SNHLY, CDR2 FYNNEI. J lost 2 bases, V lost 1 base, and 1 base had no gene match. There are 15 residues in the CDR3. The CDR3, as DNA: TGTGCCAGCAGTGAAGTGACAGGGGGCAATCAGCCCCAGCATTTT. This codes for CASSEVTGGNQPQHF. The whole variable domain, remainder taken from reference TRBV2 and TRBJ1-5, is EPEVTQTPSHQVTQMGQEVILRCVPISNHLYFYWYRQILGQKVEFLVSFYNNEISEKSEIFDDQFSVERPDGSNFTLKIRSTKLEDSAMYFCASSEVTGGNQPQHFGDGTRLSIL.

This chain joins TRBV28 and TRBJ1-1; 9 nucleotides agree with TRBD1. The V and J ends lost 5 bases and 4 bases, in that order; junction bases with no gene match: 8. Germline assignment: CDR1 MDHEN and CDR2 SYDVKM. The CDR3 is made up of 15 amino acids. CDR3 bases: TGTGCCAGCAGTGCAACCGGGACAGGGATCACTGAAGCTTTCTTT. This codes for CASSATGTGITEAFF.

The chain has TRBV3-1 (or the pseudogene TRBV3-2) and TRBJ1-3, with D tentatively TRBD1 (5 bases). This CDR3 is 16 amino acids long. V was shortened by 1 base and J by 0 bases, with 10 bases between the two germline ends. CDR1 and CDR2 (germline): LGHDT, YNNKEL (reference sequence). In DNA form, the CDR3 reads TGTGCCAGCAGCCAAGTACGGGGGTACTCTGGAAACACCATATATTTT. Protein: CASSQVRGYSGNTIYF.

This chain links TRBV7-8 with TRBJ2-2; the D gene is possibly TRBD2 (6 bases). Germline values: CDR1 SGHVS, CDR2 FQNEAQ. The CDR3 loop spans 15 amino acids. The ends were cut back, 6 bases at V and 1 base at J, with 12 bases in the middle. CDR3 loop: CASSSGTRNTGELFF. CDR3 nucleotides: TGTGCCAGCAGTTCCGGGACTCGGAACACCGGGGAGCTGTTTTTT.

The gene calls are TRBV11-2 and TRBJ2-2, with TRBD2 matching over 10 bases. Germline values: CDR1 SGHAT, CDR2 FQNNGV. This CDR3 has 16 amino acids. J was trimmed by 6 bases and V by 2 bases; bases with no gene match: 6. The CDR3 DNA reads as TGTGCCAGCAGCTTAATTCTAGCGGGAGCGGCCGGGGAGCTGTTTTTT. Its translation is CASSLILAGAAGELFF.

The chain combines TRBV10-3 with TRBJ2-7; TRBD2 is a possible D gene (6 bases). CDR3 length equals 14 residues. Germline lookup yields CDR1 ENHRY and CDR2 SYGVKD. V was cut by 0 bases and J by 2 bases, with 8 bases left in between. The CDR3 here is CAISESAGPYEQYF. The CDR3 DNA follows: TGTGCCATCAGTGAGTCGGCGGGGCCCTACGAGCAGTACTTC.

This chain's CDR3 is CAIQGLAGGDTDTQYF. The CDR3 nucleotides are TGTGCCATCCAAGGGCTAGCGGGAGGGGACACAGATACGCAGTATTTT. The chain joins TRBV28 to TRBJ2-3; 12 positions agree with TRBD2. The CDR3 totals 16 residues. Germline-derived CDR1 and CDR2 are MDHEN and SYDVKM. Losses at the gene ends were 10 bases for V and 2 bases for J; bases not matched to a gene: 10. The full variable domain, rest sourced from reference TRBV28 and TRBJ2-3, is DVKVTQSSRYLVKRTGEKVFLECVQDMDHENMFWYRQDPGLGLRLIYFSYDVKMKEKGDIPEGYSVSREKKERFSLILESASTNQTSMYLCAIQGLAGGDTDTQYFGPGTRLTVL.

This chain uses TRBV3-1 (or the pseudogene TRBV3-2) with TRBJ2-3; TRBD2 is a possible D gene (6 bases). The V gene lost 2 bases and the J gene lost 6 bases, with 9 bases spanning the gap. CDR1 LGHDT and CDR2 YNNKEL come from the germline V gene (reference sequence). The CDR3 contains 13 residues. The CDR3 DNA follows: TGTGCCAGCAGCCAAAATGGAGGGGATACGCAGTATTTT. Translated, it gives CASSQNGGDTQYF.

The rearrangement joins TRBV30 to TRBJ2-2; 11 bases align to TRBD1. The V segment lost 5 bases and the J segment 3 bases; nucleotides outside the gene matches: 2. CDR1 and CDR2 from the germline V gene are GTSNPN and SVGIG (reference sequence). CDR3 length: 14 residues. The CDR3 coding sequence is TGTGCCTGGGGGACAGGGGGATACACCGGGGAGCTGTTTTTT. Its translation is CAWGTGGYTGELFF.

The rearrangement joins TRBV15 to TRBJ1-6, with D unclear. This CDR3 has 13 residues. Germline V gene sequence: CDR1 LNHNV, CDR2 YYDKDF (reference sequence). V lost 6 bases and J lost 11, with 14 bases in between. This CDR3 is CATSGLGVTPLHF. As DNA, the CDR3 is TGTGCCACCAGTGGGCTCGGGGTGACACCCCTCCACTTT.

The CDR3 spells CASSLSTGGLTPNEQYF. In DNA, the CDR3 is TGTGCCAGCTCACTATCGACAGGGGGCCTAACCCCAAACGAGCAGTACTTC. The V call is TRBV18, the J call TRBJ2-7; 10 nucleotides align to TRBD1. This CDR3 is 17 amino acids long. CDR1 and CDR2 from the germline V gene are KGHSH and LQKENI. The junction had 14 bases not matched to a gene; V was cut back by 4 bases and J by 5 bases.

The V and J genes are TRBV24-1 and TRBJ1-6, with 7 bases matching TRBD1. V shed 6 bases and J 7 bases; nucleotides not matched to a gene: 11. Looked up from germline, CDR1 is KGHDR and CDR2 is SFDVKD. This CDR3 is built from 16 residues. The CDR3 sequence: CATSPGGRTTNSPLHF. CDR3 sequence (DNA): TGTGCCACCAGTCCAGGGGGACGGACGACGAATTCACCCCTCCACTTT.

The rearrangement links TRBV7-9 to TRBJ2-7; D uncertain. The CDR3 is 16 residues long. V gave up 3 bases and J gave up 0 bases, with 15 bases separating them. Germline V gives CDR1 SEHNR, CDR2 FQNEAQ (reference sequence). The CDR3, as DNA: TGTGCCAGCAGCTTGTTGGGTTACAGAAGCTCCTACGAGCAGTACTTC. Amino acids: CASSLLGYRSSYEQYF.

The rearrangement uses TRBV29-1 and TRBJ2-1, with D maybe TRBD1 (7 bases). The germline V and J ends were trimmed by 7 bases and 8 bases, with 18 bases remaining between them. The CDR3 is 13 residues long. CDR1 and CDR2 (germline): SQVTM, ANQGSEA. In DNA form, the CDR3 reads TGCAGCGCTAGGGACAGCCGGGAGCATGAGCAGTTCTTC. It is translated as CSARDSREHEQFF.

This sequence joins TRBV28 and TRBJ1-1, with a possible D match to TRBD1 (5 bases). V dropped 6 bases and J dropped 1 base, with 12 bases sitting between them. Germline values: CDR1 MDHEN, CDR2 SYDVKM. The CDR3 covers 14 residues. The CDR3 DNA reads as TGTGCCAGCAGCCGTTTCGGGGGGAACACTGAAGCTTTCTTT. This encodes CASSRFGGNTEAFF.

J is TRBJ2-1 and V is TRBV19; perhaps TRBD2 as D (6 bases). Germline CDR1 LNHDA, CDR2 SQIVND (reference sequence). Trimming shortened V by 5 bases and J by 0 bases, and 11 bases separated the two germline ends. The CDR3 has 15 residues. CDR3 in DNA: TGTGCCAGTAGTCCTGGGCGGGACTCCTACAATGAGCAGTTCTTC. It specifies CASSPGRDSYNEQFF.